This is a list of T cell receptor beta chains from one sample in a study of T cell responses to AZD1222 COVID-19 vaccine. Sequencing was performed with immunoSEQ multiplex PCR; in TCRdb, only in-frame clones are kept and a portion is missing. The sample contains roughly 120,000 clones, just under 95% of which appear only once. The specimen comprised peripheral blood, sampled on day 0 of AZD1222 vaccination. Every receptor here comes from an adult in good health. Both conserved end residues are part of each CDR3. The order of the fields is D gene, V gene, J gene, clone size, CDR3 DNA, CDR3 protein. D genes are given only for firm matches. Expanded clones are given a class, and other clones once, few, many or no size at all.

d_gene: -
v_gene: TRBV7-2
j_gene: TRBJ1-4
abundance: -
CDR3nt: TGTGCCAGCAGCCCGGGATCAAATGAAAAACTGTTTTTT
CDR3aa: CASSPGSNEKLFF

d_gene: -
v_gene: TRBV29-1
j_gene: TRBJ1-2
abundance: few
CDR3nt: TGCAGCGTGAGCCCTGGAGGCGCCTATGGCTACACCTTC
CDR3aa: CSVSPGGAYGYTF

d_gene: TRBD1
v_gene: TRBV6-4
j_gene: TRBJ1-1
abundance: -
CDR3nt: TGTGCCAGCAGTGTCCAACAGGGGACTGAAGCTTTCTTT
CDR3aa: CASSVQQGTEAFF

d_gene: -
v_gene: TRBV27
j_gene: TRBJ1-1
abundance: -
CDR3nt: TGTGCCAGCAGTTTATCCGGGGGGCCGGGCACTGAAGCTTTCTTT
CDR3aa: CASSLSGGPGTEAFF

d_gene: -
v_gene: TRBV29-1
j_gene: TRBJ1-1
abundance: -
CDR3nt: TGCAGCGTTGCCCAGGGTACCCATCCTGAAGCTTTCTTT
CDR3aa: CSVAQGTHPEAFF

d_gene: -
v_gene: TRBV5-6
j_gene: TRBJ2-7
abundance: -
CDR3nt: TGTGCCAGCAGCCGCCGACAGTTCTCCTACGAGCAGTACTTC
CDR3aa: CASSRRQFSYEQYF

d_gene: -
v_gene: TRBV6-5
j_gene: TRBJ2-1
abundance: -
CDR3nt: TGTGCCAGCAGTTACCGAGTGTCTTACAATGAGCAGTTCTTC
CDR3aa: CASSYRVSYNEQFF

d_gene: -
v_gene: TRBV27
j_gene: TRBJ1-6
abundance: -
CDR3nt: TGTGCCAGCAGTCGAGGGACGGCCTATAATTCACCCCTCCACTTT
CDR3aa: CASSRGTAYNSPLHF

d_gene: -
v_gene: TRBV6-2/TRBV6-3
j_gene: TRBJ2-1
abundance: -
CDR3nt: TGTGCCAGCAGTTACTCGTCGGGGACTTCCTCGGCCTACAATGAGCAGTTCTTC
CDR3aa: CASSYSSGTSSAYNEQFF

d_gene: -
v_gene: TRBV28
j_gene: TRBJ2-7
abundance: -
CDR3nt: TGTGCCAGCAGTTCGATCTCGGGCCCGAGGGAGCAGTACTTC
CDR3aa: CASSSISGPREQYF

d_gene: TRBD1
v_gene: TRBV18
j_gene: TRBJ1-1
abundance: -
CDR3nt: TGTGCCAGCTCAGCGACAGGGGGCTTTATGAACACTGAAGCTTTCTTT
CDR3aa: CASSATGGFMNTEAFF

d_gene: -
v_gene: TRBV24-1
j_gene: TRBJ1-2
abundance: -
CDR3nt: TGTGCCACCAGTGATCGAATAGTGGACATCAACTATGGCTACACCTTC
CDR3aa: CATSDRIVDINYGYTF

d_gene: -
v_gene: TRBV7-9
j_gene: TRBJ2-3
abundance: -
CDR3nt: TGTGCCAGCACTTTACTTGGGCCCTCTAGCACAGATACGCAGTATTTT
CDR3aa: CASTLLGPSSTDTQYF

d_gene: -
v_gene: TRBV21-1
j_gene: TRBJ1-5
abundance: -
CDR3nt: TGTGCCAGCAGCAAGGACAGGGCGTTAGGAAGGAGGCCCCAGCATTTT
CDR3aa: CASSKDRALGRRPQHF

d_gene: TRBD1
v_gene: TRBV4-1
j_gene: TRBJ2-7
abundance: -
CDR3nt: TGCGCCAGCAGCCAAGGCCCCGGGGGACAGGGACGAACCTACGAGCAGTACTTC
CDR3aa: CASSQGPGGQGRTYEQYF

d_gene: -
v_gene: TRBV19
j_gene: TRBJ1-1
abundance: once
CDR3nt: TGTGCCAGTAGTATAGTGGTGCGAGGGTACGGGGGTGAAGCTTTCTTT
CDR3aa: CASSIVVRGYGGEAFF

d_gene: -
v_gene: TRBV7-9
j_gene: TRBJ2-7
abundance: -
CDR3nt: TGTGCCAGCAGCTTAGGGGAAGGGTACGAGCAGTACTTC
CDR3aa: CASSLGEGYEQYF

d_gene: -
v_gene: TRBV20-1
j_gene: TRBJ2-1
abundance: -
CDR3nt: TGCAGTGGTGGCTACAATGAGCAGTTCTTC
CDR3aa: CSGGYNEQFF

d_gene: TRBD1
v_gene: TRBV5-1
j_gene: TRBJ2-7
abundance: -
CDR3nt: TGCGCCAGCAGCTTGGATGGGACAGGGTCCTACGAGCAGTACTTC
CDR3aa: CASSLDGTGSYEQYF

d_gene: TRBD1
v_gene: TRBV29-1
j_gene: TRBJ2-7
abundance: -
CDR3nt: TGCAGCGTTGGGGAACCGGGACAGGGGTTCTACGAGCAGTACTTC
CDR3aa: CSVGEPGQGFYEQYF

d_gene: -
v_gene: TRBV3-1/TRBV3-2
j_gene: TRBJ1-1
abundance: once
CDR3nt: TGTGCCAGCAGCCAAGATTCCGACAGGCTGAACACTGAAGCTTTCTTT
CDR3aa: CASSQDSDRLNTEAFF

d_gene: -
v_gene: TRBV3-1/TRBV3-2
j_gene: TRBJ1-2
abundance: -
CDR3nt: TGTGCCAGCAACGACAGAGGCTACTATGGCTACACCTTC
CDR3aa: CASNDRGYYGYTF

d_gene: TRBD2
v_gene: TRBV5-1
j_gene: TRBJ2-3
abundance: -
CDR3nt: TGCGCCAGCAGTTCAGGACTAGCGGGGCGCACAGATACGCAGTATTTT
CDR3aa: CASSSGLAGRTDTQYF

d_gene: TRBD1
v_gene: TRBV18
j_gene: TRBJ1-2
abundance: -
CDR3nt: TGTGCCAGCTCACCCGGACAGGGGCAAACTTATGGCTACACCTTC
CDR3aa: CASSPGQGQTYGYTF

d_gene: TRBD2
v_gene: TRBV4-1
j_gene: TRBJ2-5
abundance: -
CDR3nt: TGCGCCAGCAGCCCGACTAGCGAACAAGAGACCCAGTACTTC
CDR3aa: CASSPTSEQETQYF

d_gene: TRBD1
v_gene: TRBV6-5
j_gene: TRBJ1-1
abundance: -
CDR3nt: TGTGCCAGCGTGGAGGTAGGGGGCGCCACTGAAGCTTTCTTT
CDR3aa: CASVEVGGATEAFF

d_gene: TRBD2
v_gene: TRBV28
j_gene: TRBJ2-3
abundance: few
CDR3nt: TGTGCCAGCAGTTTCGGCGGGGGTAGCACAGATACGCAGTATTTT
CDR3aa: CASSFGGGSTDTQYF

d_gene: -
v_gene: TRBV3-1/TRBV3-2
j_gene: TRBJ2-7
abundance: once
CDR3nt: TGTGCCAGCAGCCAAGACTCAGGCGAGCAGTACTTC
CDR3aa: CASSQDSGEQYF

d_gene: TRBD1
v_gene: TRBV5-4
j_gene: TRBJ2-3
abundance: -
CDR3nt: TGTGCCAGCAGCCCGGACAGGGGGCGAGAAGATACGCAGTATTTT
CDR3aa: CASSPDRGREDTQYF

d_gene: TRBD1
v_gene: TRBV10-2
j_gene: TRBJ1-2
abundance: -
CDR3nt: TGCGCCAGCAGTGTCACAGGGGTTAACTATGGCTACACCTTC
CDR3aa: CASSVTGVNYGYTF

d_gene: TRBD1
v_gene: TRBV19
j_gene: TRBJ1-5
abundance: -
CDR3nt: TGTGCCAGTAGTATGCTGGACAGGGGGCACCAGCCCCAGCATTTT
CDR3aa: CASSMLDRGHQPQHF

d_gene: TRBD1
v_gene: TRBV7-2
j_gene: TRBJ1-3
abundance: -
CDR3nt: TGTGCCAGCAGCCCGAGAATACAGGGGACCGGAAACACCATATATTTT
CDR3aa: CASSPRIQGTGNTIYF

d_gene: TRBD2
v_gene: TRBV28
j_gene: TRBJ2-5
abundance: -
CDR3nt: TGTGCCAGCAGTGCCTCACTAGCGGGAGGGGAGACCCAGTACTTC
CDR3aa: CASSASLAGGETQYF

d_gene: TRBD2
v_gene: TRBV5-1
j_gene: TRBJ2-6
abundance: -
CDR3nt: TGCGCCAGCAGCTCCCAGGTTAGCGGGAGTCTTGGGGCCAACGTCCTGACTTTC
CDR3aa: CASSSQVSGSLGANVLTF

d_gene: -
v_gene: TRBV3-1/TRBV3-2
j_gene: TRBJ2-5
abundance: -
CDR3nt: TGTGCCAGCAGCCCCCCAGGGGTTGGGGAAGAGACCCAGTACTTC
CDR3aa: CASSPPGVGEETQYF

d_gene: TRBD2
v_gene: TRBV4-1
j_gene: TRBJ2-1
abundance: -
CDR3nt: TGCGCCAGCAGCCAAGTTCCTAGCGGATGGAGTAATGAGCAGTTCTTC
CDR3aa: CASSQVPSGWSNEQFF

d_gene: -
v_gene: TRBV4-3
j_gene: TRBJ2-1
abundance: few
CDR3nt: TGCGCCAGCAGCCAAGATGGGGAGCGGAGAAGCTCCTACAATGAGCAGTTCTTC
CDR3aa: CASSQDGERRSSYNEQFF

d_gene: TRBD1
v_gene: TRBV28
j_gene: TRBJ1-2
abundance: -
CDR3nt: TGTGCCAGCAGTTGGCGGGACAGATCTAGCTATGGCTACACCTTC
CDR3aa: CASSWRDRSSYGYTF

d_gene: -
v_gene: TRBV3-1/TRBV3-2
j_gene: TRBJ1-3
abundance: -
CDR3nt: TGTGCCAGCAGCCACCCAAGAGGGGTACGAGGGGCCACCACCATATATTTT
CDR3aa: CASSHPRGVRGATTIYF

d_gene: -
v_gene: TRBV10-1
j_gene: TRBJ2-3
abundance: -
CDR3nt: TGCGCCAGCAGGATAATTCCGGGAGTTAGTATGACAGATACGCAGTATTTT
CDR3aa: CASRIIPGVSMTDTQYF